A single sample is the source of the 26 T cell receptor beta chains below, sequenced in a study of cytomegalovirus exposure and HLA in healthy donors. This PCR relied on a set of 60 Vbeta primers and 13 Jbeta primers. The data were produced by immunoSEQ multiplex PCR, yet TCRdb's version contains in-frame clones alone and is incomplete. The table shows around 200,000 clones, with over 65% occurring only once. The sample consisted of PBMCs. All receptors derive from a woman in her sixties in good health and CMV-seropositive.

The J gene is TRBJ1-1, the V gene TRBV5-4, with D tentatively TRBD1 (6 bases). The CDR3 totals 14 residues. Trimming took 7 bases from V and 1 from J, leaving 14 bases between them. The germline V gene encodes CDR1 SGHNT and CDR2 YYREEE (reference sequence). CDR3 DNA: TGTGCCAGCTCACGACCGGGACAGAACACTGAAGCTTTCTTT. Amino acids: CASSRPGQNTEAFF.

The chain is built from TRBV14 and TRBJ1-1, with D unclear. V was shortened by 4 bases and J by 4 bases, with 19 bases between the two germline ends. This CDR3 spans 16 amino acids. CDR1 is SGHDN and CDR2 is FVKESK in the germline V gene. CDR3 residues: CASSLLSGVSGTEAFF. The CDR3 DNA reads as TGTGCCAGCAGCCTACTCAGCGGGGTAAGTGGCACTGAAGCTTTCTTT.

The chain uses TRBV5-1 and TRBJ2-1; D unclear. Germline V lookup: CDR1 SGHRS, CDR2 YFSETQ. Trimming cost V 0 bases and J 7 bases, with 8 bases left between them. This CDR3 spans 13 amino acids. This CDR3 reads CASSLGSTNEQFF. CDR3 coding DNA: TGCGCCAGCAGCTTGGGGTCTACGAATGAGCAGTTCTTC.

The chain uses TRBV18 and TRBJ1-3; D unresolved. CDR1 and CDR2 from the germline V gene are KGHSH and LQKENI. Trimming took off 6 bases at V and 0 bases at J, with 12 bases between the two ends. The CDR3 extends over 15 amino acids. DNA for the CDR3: TGTGCCAGCTCCCAGGTGTCCGACTCTGGAAACACCATATATTTT. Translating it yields CASSQVSDSGNTIYF.

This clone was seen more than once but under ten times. The CDR3 region is CASSPIPTGFNQPQHF. The CDR3 coding sequence is TGTGCCAGCTCACCAATCCCCACTGGTTTCAATCAGCCCCAGCATTTT. The chain recombines TRBV18 with TRBJ1-5, with unresolved D. V lost 2 bases and J 3 bases, leaving 14 bases between the germline ends. The germline gives CDR1 KGHSH, CDR2 LQKENI. The CDR3 loop spans 16 amino acids.

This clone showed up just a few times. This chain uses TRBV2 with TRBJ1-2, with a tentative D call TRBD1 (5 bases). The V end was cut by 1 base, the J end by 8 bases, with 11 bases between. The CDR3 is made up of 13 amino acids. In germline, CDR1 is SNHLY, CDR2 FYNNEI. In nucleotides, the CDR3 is TGTGCCAGCAGTGAAGGGGCAGGGTTGGGCTACACCTTC. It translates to CASSEGAGLGYTF.

The CDR3, as DNA: TGTGCCAGCAGCTTAATATCGACAGGTGTAAACACCGGGGAGCTGTTTTTT. Amino acids: CASSLISTGVNTGELFF. J is TRBJ2-2 and V is TRBV7-3, with TRBD1 as a possible D gene (6 bases). CDR3 length equals 17 residues. The V end was cut by 1 base, the J end by 2 bases, with 14 bases between. Germline V gene sequence: CDR1 SGHTA, CDR2 FQGTGA.

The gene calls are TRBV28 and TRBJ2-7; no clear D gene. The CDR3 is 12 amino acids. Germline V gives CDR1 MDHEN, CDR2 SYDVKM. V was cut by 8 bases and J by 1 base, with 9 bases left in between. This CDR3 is CASGTLSYEQYF. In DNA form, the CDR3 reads TGTGCCAGCGGCACATTGTCCTACGAGCAGTACTTC.

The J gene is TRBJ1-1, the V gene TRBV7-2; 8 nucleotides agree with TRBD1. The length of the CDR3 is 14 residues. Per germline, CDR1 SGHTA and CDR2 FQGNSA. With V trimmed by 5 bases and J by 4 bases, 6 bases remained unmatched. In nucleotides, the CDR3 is TGTGCCAGCAGCGTCTACAGGGGGGGCACTGAAGCTTTCTTT. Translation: CASSVYRGGTEAFF. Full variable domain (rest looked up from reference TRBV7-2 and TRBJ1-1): GAGVSQSPSNKVTEKGKDVELRCDPISGHTALYWYRQSLGQGLEFLIYFQGNSAPDKSGLPSDRFSAERTGGSVSTLTIQRTQQEDSAVYLCASSVYRGGTEAFFGQGTRLTVV.

CDR3 sequence reads: CASSTSPSLAKNIQYF. DNA for the CDR3: TGCGCCAGCAGCACGTCGCCAAGCTTAGCCAAAAACATTCAGTACTTC. V usage is TRBV5-1 and J usage is TRBJ2-4, with unresolved D. The CDR3 is 16 amino acids. Trimming left V 4 bases short and J 0 bases short, with 14 bases between. Looked up from germline, CDR1 is SGHRS and CDR2 is YFSETQ.

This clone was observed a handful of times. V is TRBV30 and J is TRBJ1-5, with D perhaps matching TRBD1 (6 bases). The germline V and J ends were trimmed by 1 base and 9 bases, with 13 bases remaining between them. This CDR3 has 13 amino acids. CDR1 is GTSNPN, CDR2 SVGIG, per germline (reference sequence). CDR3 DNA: TGTGCCTGGAGTGGGCAGGGACAACGGCCCCAGCATTTT. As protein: CAWSGQGQRPQHF. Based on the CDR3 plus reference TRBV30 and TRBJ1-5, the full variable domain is SQTIHQWPATLVQPVGSPLSLECTVEGTSNPNLYWYRQAAGRGLQLLFYSVGIGQISSEVPQNLSASRPQDRQFILSSKKLLLSDSGFYLCAWSGQGQRPQHFGDGTRLSIL.

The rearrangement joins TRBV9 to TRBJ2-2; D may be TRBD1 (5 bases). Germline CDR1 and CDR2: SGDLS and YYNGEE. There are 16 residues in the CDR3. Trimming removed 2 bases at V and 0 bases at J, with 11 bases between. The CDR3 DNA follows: TGTGCCAGCAGCGTTGACAGTCACGCGAACACCGGGGAGCTGTTTTTT. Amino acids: CASSVDSHANTGELFF.

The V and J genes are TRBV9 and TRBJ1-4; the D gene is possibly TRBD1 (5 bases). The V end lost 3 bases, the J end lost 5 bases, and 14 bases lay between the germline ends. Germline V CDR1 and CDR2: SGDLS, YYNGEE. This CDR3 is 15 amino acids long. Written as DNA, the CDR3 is TGTGCCAGCAGCGCTGCCGGGGGTTACAATGAAAAACTGTTTTTT. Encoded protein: CASSAAGGYNEKLFF.

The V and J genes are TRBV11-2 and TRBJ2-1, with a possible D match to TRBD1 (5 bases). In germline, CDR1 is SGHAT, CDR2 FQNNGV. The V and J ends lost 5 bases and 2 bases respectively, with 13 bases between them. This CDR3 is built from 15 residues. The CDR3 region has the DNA TGTGCCAGCAGCGTCCGACAGTCAGCCTACAATGAGCAGTTCTTC. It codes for CASSVRQSAYNEQFF.

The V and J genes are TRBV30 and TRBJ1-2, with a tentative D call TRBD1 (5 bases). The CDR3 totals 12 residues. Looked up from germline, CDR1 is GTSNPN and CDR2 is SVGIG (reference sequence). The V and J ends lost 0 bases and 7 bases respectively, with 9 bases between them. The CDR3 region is CAWSVSGGGYTF. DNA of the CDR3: TGTGCCTGGAGTGTGTCGGGGGGTGGCTACACCTTC.

The CDR3 spells CASSPSGTSGRGEQFF. CDR3 DNA sequence: TGTGCCAGCAGCCCGTCAGGGACTAGCGGGAGGGGAGAGCAGTTCTTC. The rearrangement uses TRBV13 and TRBJ2-1; TRBD2 matches 16 bases. The CDR3 has 16 amino acids. The V and J ends lost 5 bases and 10 bases, in that order; junction bases with no gene match: 8. Germline CDR1 reads PRHDT; CDR2 reads FYEKMQ (reference sequence).

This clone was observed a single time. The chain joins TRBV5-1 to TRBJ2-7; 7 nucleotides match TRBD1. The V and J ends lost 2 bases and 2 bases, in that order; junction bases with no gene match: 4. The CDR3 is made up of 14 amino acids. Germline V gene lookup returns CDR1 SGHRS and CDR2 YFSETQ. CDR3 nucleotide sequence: TGCGCCAGCAGCTTTGGACAGGTAACCTACGAGCAGTACTTC. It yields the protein CASSFGQVTYEQYF.

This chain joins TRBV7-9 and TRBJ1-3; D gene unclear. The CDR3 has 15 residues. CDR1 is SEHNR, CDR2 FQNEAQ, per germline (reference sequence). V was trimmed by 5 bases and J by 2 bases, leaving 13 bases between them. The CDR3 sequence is CASSRSGVPGNTIYF. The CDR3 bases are TGTGCCAGCAGCCGCAGCGGGGTTCCTGGAAACACCATATATTTT.

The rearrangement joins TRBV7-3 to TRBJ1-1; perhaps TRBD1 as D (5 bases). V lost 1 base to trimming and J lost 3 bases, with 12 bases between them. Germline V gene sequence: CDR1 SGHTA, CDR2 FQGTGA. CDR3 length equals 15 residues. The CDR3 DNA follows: TGTGCCAGCAGCTTAAACAGGCGGCAAGACACTGAAGCTTTCTTT. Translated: CASSLNRRQDTEAFF.

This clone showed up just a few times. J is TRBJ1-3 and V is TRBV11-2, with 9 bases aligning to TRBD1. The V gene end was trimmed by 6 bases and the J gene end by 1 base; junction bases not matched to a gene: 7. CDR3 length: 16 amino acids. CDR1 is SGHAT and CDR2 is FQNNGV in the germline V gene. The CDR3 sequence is CASRGQGSFSGNTIYF. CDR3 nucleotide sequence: TGTGCCAGCAGGGGACAGGGAAGCTTTTCTGGAAACACCATATATTTT.

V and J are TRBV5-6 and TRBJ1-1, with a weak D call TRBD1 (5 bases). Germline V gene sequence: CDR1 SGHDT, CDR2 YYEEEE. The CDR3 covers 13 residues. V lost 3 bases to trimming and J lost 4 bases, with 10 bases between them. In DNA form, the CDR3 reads TGTGCCAGCAGCTCTCCAGGGCGCACTGAAGCTTTCTTT. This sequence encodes CASSSPGRTEAFF.

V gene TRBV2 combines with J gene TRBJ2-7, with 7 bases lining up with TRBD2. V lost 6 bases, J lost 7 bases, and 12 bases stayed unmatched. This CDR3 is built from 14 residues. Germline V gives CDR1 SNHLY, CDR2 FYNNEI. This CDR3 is CASSVGLAVTEQYF. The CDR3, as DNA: TGTGCCAGCAGCGTAGGGCTAGCGGTTACGGAGCAGTACTTC.

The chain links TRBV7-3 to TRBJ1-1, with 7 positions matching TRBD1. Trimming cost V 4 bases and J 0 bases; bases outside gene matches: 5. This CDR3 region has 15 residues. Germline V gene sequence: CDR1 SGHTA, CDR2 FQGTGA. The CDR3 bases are TGTGCCAGCAGCTCAACGGGACAGCTGAACACTGAAGCTTTCTTT. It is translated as CASSSTGQLNTEAFF.

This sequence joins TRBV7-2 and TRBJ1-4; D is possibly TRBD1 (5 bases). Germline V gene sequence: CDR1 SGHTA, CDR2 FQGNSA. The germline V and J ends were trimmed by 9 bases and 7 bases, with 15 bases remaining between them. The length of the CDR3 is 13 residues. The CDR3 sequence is CASRGALTEKLFF. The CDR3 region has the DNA TGTGCCAGTCGTGGGGCCCTGACTGAAAAACTGTTTTTT. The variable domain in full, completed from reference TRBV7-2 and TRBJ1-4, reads GAGVSQSPSNKVTEKGKDVELRCDPISGHTALYWYRQSLGQGLEFLIYFQGNSAPDKSGLPSDRFSAERTGGSVSTLTIQRTQQEDSAVYLCASRGALTEKLFFGSGTQLSVL.

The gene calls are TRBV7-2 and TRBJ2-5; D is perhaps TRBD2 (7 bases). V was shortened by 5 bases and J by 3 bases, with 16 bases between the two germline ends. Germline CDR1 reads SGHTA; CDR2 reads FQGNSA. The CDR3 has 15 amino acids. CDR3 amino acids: CASSPRAGAKETQYF. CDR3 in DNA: TGTGCCAGCAGCCCACGTGCGGGGGCCAAAGAGACCCAGTACTTC.

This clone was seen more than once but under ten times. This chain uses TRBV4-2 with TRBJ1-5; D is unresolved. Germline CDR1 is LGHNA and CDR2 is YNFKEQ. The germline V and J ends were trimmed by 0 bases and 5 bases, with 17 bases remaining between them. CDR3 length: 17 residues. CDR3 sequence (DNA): TGTGCCAGCAGCCAAGATTCAGGTTGGGCAGTTTATCAGCCCCAGCATTTT. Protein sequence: CASSQDSGWAVYQPQHF.